Sequencing of this T cell receptor (beta chain) was carried out in a study of T cells in localized non-small cell lung cancer. Study-wide points: Sequencing covered just one tumor region, so heterogeneity cannot be ruled out.

V lost 8 bases, J lost 0 bases, and 8 bases stayed unmatched. The CDR3 is 16 amino acids. From germline, CDR1 is SNHLY and CDR2 FYNNEI. Clones were read by immunoSEQ multiplex PCR, and TCRdb kept only the in-frame ones, dropping some. The table has 58,000 or so clones, 85% to 90% seen once. As regards this clone: No antigen is known for it.

This chain connects TRBV2 to TRBJ2-7; 12 bases map to TRBD2. The sequence was obtained from a woman aged 40-70 years with stage I lung adenocarcinoma. The source material was peripheral blood, sampled before any cancer treatment. DNA for the CDR3: TGTGCCAGCCTCCCAGGGGGACTAGCGGGCTCCTACGAGCAGTACTTC. It yields the protein CASLPGGLAGSYEQYF.